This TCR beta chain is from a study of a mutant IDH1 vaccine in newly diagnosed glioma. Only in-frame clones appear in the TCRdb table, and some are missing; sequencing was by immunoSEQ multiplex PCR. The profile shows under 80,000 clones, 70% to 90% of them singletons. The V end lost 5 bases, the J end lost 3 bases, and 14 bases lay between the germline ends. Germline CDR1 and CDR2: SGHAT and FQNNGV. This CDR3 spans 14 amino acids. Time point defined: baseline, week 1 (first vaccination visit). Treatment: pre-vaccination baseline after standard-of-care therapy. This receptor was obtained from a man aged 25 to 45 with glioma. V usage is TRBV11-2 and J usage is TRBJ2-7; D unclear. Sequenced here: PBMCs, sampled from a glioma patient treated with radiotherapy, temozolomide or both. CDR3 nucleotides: TGTGCCAGCAGCCTTGGACGCGCGCTCTACGAGCAGTACTTC. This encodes CASSLGRALYEQYF.